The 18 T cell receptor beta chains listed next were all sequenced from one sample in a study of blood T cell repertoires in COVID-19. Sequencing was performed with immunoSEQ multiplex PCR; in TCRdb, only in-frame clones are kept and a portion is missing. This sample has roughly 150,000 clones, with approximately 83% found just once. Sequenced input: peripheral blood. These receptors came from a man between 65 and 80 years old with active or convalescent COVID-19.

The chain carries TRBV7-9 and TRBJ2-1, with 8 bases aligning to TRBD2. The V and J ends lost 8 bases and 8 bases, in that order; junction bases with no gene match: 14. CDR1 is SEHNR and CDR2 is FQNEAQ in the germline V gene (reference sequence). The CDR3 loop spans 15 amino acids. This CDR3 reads CASPTGGVAWDEQFF. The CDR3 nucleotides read TGTGCCAGCCCCACCGGGGGGGTAGCGTGGGATGAGCAGTTCTTC.

CDR3 DNA sequence: TGTGCCAGCAGCTTAAACCCCTCGGGTACTGAAGCTTTCTTT. Residues: CASSLNPSGTEAFF. The J gene is TRBJ1-1, the V gene TRBV7-3; no firm D call. Germline V lookup: CDR1 SGHTA, CDR2 FQGTGA. This CDR3 spans 14 amino acids. V dropped 1 base and J dropped 5 bases, with 11 bases sitting between them.

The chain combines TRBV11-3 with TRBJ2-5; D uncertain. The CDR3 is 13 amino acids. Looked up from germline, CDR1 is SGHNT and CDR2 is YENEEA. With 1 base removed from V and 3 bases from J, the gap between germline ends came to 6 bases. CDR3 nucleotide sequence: TGTGCCAGCAGCTTAGGACTGAAAGAGACCCAGTACTTC. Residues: CASSLGLKETQYF.

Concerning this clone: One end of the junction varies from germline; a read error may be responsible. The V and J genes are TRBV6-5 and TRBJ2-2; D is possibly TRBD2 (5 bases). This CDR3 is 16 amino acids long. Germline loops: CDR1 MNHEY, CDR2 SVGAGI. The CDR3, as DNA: TGTGCCAGCAGCTACTCCGCTAGCCGGGGCACCGGGGAGCTGTTTTTT. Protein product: CASSYSASRGTGELFF.

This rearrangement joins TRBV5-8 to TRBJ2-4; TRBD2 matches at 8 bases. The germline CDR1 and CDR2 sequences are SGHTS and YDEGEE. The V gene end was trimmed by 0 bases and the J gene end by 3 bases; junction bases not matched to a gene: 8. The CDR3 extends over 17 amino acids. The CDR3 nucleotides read TGTGCCAGCAGCTTGGCCCTCGGGGGGGCTGACAAAAACATTCAGTACTTC. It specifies CASSLALGGADKNIQYF. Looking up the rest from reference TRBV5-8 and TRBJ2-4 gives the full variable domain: EAGVTQSPTHLIKTRGQQATLRCSPISGHTSVYWYQQALGLGLQFLLWYDEGEERNRGNFPPRFSGRQFPNYSSELNVNALELEDSALYLCASSLALGGADKNIQYFGAGTRLSVL.

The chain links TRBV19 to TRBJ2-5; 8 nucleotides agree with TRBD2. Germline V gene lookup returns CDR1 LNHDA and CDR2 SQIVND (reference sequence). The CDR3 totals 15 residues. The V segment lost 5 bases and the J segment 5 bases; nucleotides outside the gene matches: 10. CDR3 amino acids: CASSPKGGGRETQYF. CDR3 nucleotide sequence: TGTGCCAGTAGTCCCAAGGGCGGGGGGCGTGAGACCCAGTACTTC.

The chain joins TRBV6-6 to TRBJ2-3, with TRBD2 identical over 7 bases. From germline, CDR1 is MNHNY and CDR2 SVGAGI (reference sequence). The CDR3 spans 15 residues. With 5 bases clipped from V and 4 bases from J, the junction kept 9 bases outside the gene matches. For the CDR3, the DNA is TGTGCCAGCAGTCCGCGGACGGCGGGGGCAGATACGCAGTATTTT. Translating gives CASSPRTAGADTQYF.

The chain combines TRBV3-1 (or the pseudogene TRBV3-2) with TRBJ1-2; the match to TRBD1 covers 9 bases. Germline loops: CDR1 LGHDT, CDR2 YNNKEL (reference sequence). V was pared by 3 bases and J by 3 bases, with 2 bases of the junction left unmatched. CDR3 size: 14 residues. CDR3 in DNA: TGTGCCAGCAGCCAGAGGGACAGGGACTATGGCTACACCTTC. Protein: CASSQRDRDYGYTF.

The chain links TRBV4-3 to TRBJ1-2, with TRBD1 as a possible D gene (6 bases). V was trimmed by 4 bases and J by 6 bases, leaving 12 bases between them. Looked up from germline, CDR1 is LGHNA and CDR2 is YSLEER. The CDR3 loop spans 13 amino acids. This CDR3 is CASSPQGVHGYTF. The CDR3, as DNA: TGCGCCAGCAGCCCACAGGGAGTCCATGGCTACACCTTC.

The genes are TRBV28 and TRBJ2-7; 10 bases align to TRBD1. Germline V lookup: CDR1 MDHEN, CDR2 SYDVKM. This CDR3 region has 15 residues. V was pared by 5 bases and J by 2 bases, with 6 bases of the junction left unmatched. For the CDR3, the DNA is TGTGCCAGCAGTGGGCCGGGACAGGGGACCTACGAGCAGTACTTC. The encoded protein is CASSGPGQGTYEQYF.

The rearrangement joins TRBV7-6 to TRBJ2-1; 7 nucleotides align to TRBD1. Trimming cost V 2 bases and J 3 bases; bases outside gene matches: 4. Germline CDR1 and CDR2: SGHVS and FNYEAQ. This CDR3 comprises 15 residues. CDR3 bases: TGTGCCAGCAGCTTAAGACAGGGTATCTACAATGAGCAGTTCTTC. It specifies CASSLRQGIYNEQFF.

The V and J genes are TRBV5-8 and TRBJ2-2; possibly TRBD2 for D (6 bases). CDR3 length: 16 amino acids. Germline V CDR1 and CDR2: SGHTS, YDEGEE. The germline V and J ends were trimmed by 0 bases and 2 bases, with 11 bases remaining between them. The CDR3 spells CASSLDRGGNTGELFF. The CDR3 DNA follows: TGTGCCAGCAGCTTGGATCGGGGAGGTAACACCGGGGAGCTGTTTTTT.

The CDR3 loop is CASRLGVRSYEQYF. The CDR3 DNA is TGTGCCAGCAGATTGGGTGTGAGGTCCTACGAGCAGTACTTC. The chain combines TRBV6-5 with TRBJ2-7; D unclear. There are 14 residues in the CDR3. V gave up 6 bases and J gave up 1 base, with 13 bases separating them. Germline V gene lookup returns CDR1 MNHEY and CDR2 SVGAGI.

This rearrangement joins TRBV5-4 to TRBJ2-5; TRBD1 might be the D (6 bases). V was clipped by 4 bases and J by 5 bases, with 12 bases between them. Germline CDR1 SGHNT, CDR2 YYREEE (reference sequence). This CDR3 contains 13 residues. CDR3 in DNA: TGTGCCAGCAGCCTCCCTAGGGGGGAGACCCAGTACTTC. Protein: CASSLPRGETQYF. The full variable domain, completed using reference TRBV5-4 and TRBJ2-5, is ETGVTQSPTHLIKTRGQQVTLRCSSQSGHNTVSWYQQALGQGPQFIFQYYREEENGRGNFPPRFSGLQFPNYSSELNVNALELDDSALYLCASSLPRGETQYFGPGTRLLVL.

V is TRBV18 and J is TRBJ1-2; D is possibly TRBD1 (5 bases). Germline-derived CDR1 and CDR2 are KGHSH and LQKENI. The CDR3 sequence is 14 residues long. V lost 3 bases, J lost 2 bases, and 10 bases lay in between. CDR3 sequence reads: CASSPPEGNYGYTF. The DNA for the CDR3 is TGTGCCAGCTCACCCCCGGAGGGGAACTATGGCTACACCTTC.

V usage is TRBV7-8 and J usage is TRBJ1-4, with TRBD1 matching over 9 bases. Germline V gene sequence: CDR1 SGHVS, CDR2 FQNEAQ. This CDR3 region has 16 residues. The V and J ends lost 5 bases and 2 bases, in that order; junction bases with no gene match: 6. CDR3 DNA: TGTGCCAGCAGCCCGGGACAGGGTTTTACTAATGAAAAACTGTTTTTT. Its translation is CASSPGQGFTNEKLFF.

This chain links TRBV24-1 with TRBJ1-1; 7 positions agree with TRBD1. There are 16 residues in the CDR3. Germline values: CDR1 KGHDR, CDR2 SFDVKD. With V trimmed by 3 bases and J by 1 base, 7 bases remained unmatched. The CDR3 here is CATSDARQGPNTEAFF. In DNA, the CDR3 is TGTGCCACCAGTGATGCGCGACAGGGCCCGAACACTGAAGCTTTCTTT.

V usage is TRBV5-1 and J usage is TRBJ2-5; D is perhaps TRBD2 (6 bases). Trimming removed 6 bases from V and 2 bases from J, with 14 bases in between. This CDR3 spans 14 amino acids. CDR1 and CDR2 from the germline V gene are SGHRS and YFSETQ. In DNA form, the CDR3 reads TGCGCCAGCAAAGACGGGAGAGGTCAAGAGACCCAGTACTTC. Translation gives CASKDGRGQETQYF.